This T cell receptor beta chain was sequenced in a study of T cell responses to AZD1222 COVID-19 vaccine. Germline CDR1 is MNHEY and CDR2 is SVGEGT. There are 13 residues in the CDR3. V was pared by 6 bases and J by 4 bases, with 12 bases between. Repertoires were generated with immunoSEQ multiplex PCR, while TCRdb's copy carries only in-frame clones and drops some. The table has roughly 150,000 clones, 80% to 95% seen once; the top ten hold under 2.5%. Sequencing was performed on peripheral blood, taken on day 0 of AZD1222 vaccination. The chain recombines TRBV6-2 or TRBV6-3 with TRBJ1-2; D is possibly TRBD1 (6 bases). This receptor was taken from an adult in good health. Written as DNA, the CDR3 is TGTGCCAGCAGCTCCCAAGGGGGCTATGGCTACACCTTC. Translating gives CASSSQGGYGYTF.